This TCR beta chain derives from a study of shared clonotypes between healthy human individuals. Study findings and constraints: Since donors were few, the genetic and exposure-history diversity represented was limited.

Of note for this clone: Its antigen is still unknown.

The CDR3 contains 14 residues. V lost 3 bases, J lost 2 bases, and 9 bases lay in between. Germline CDR1 reads SNHLY; CDR2 reads FYNNEI. All donors were Caucasian adults living in Nashville, Tennessee. Negatively enriched CD4+ T cells were divided by CD45RA into naive and memory. The material for each subset, its genomic DNA, was split evenly across several immunoSEQ plates. TCRdb keeps only in-frame clones here, not all; method: immunoSEQ multiplex PCR. The sample includes roughly 2 million clones, 85% to 95% of them seen just once. The sequencing sample was made of naive CD4+ T cells sorted from blood. Subset described: CD45RA+ positively selected. The sequence was obtained from a man aged 18 to 30 in good health. This chain joins TRBV2 and TRBJ2-3; TRBD1 is a possible D gene (5 bases). CDR3 bases: TGTGCCAGCAGTGACCAGGGAATCACAGATACGCAGTATTTT. This translates into CASSDQGITDTQYF. Full variable domain (outside the CDR3, taken from reference TRBV2 and TRBJ2-3): EPEVTQTPSHQVTQMGQEVILRCVPISNHLYFYWYRQILGQKVEFLVSFYNNEISEKSEIFDDQFSVERPDGSNFTLKIRSTKLEDSAMYFCASSDQGITDTQYFGPGTRLTVL.